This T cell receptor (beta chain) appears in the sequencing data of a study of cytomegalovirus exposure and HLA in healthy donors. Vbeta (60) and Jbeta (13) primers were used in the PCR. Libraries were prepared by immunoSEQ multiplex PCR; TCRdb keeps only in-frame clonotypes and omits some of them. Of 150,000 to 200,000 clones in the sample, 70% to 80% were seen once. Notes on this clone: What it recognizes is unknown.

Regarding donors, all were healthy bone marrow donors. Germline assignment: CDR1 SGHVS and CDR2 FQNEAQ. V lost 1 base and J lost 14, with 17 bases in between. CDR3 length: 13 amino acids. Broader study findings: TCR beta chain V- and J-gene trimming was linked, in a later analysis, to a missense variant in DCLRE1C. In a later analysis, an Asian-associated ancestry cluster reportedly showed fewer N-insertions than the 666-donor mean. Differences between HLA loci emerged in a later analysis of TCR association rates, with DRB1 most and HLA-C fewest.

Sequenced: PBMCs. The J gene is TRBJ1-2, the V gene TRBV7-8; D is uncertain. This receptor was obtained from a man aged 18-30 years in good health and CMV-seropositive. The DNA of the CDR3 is TGTGCCAGCAGCTTAGGCCGTGGTGAGGGAGGTACCTTC. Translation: CASSLGRGEGGTF. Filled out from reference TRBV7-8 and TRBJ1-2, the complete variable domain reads GAGVSQSPRYKVAKRGQDVALRCDPISGHVSLFWYQQALGQGPEFLTYFQNEAQLDKSGLPSDRFFAERPEGSVSTLKIQRTQQEDSAVYLCASSLGRGEGGTFGSGTRLTVV.